This T cell receptor beta chain was identified during a study of CD8 T cells in Susac syndrome. About the research overall: Among the Susac syndrome patients sequenced, over 5 had active disease and 8 or 9 were in remission.

TCR beta was sequenced from blood CD8+ and CD4+ T cells. Negative magnetic isolation gave CD8+ and CD4+ cells; FACS enriched CD8+ TEMRA. Reverse transcription of roughly 0.5 to 1 ug RNA used random hexamers. Multiplex PCR with immunoSEQ amplified the TCR beta CDR3 across 54 Vbeta and 13 Jbeta. Each CDR3 protein gets one entry after TCRdb re-called the immunoSEQ multiplex PCR reads with MiXCR. The sample includes about 240,000 distinct CDR3 sequences, 90% to 96% of them seen just once. Sequencing was done on a sample of CD4+ T cells from PBMCs. The TCR comes from a human donor with Susac syndrome.

CDR3 sequence reads: CAWSDNALHVQPQHF. DNA of the CDR3: TGTGCCTGGAGTGATAATGCTCTCCACGTTCAGCCCCAGCATTTT. This chain uses TRBV30 with TRBJ1-5; D gene uncertain. Trimming took 1 base from V and 6 from J, leaving 16 bases between them. The germline CDR1 and CDR2 sequences are GTSNPN and SVGIG (reference sequence). This CDR3 is built from 15 residues.